These 18 T cell receptor beta chains share one sample of origin, sequenced in a study of blood T cell repertoires in COVID-19. Method: immunoSEQ multiplex PCR; TCRdb's copy keeps in-frame clones and lacks some. The table has about 88,000 clones, approximately 88% seen once. Specimen: peripheral blood. These TCRs come from a woman aged 55-69 years with COVID-19, enrolled during active disease.

The CDR3 sequence is CASASEGGRNYGYTF. The CDR3 region has the DNA TGTGCCAGCGCCAGTGAGGGCGGGCGTAACTATGGCTACACCTTC. The chain employs TRBV2 and TRBJ1-2, with D uncertain. Trimming took 8 bases from V and 1 from J, leaving 17 bases between them. The CDR3 is 15 amino acids. From germline, CDR1 is SNHLY and CDR2 FYNNEI.

This chain links TRBV4-3 with TRBJ2-1; 9 bases are shared with TRBD2. Per the germline V gene, CDR1 is LGHNA and CDR2 is YSLEER. The CDR3 is 17 amino acids. Trimming at V came to 0 bases and at J to 8 bases, leaving 11 bases not matched to a gene. CDR3 region: CASSQDPGGGAFYEQFF. CDR3 DNA: TGCGCCAGCAGCCAAGATCCAGGCGGGGGGGCCTTCTATGAGCAGTTCTTC.

This chain connects TRBV30 to TRBJ1-3; D is unclear. The CDR3 sequence is 16 residues long. Germline V lookup: CDR1 GTSNPN, CDR2 SVGIG (reference sequence). Trimming removed 3 bases at V and 0 bases at J, with 15 bases between. The CDR3 sequence is CAWSRSGANSGNTIYF. CDR3 DNA: TGTGCCTGGAGCCGGTCGGGAGCCAACTCTGGAAACACCATATATTTT.

The chain combines TRBV29-1 with TRBJ2-3; D uncertain. Germline loops: CDR1 SQVTM, CDR2 ANQGSEA. This CDR3 contains 14 residues. V lost 4 bases, J lost 7 bases, and 18 bases lay in between. The CDR3 protein is CSVASPQTTHTQYF. In DNA form, the CDR3 reads TGCAGCGTTGCTAGTCCCCAAACCACCCATACGCAGTATTTT.

The chain combines TRBV9 with TRBJ1-1; TRBD1 matches at 7 bases. V lost 3 bases and J lost 3; bases outside the gene matches: 11. The CDR3 is made up of 16 amino acids. Per the germline V gene, CDR1 is SGDLS and CDR2 is YYNGEE. The DNA of the CDR3 is TGTGCCAGCAGCGGGATCAGTGGACAGGAACACACTGAAGCTTTCTTT. It is translated as CASSGISGQEHTEAFF.

The J gene is TRBJ2-5, the V gene TRBV7-9, with TRBD2 identical over 9 bases. Per germline, CDR1 SEHNR and CDR2 FQNEAQ (reference sequence). V was clipped by 3 bases and J by 4 bases; unmatched bases: 6. The CDR3 sequence is 15 residues long. CDR3 DNA sequence: TGTGCCAGCAGCTTCCGTAGCGGGGGTGTAGAGACCCAGTACTTC. This encodes CASSFRSGGVETQYF.

The genes are TRBV7-9 and TRBJ1-1; D is unclear. This CDR3 spans 14 amino acids. Looked up from germline, CDR1 is SEHNR and CDR2 is FQNEAQ (reference sequence). Trimming stripped 2 bases from V and 1 base from J, with 8 bases between. The CDR3 reads CASSLTTANTEAFF. CDR3 DNA sequence: TGTGCCAGCAGCTTAACCACAGCGAACACTGAAGCTTTCTTT.

DNA of the CDR3: TGCGCCAGCAGCCAATCGGGGGTACTCAGGGCCTCTCAAGGCTACACCTTC. Translating it yields CASSQSGVLRASQGYTF. The chain couples TRBV4-3 to TRBJ1-2; D perhaps matches TRBD1 (5 bases). V lost 2 bases and J lost 8, with 24 bases in between. Germline V gives CDR1 LGHNA, CDR2 YSLEER. The CDR3 has 17 residues.

The CDR3 DNA sequence: TGTGCCAGCAGTCCCGGCCGGACAGGGCGCACCGGGGAGCTGTTTTTT. This gives the protein CASSPGRTGRTGELFF. V gene TRBV27 combines with J gene TRBJ2-2, with 8 bases that match TRBD1. Trimming took 5 bases from V and 4 from J; bases not matched to a gene: 9. Germline CDR1 MNHEY, CDR2 SMNVEV (reference sequence). The CDR3 sequence is 16 residues long.

J is TRBJ1-2 and V is TRBV18; 8 bases fit TRBD1. The ends lost 6 bases at V and 0 bases at J; junction bases unmatched: 3. Germline loops: CDR1 KGHSH, CDR2 LQKENI. The CDR3 covers 14 residues. CDR3 region: CASSRTGTNYGYTF. The CDR3 DNA sequence: TGTGCCAGCTCCCGGACAGGGACTAACTATGGCTACACCTTC.

The J gene is TRBJ1-1, the V gene TRBV4-1, with TRBD1 matching over 9 bases. Germline CDR1 is MGHRA and CDR2 is YSYEKL. The J segment lost 4 bases and the V segment lost 3 bases, leaving 3 bases of the junction unmatched. This CDR3 region has 14 residues. The CDR3 bases are TGCGCCAGCAGCCAGAGGGACAGGGCCACTGAAGCTTTCTTT. Amino acid sequence: CASSQRDRATEAFF.

On this clone: Other DNA sequences in the same sample also yield this CDR3. The V call is TRBV6-5, the J call TRBJ1-6; a weak D match, TRBD1 (6 bases). Trimming removed 7 bases at V and 7 bases at J, with 14 bases between. Per the germline V gene, CDR1 is MNHEY and CDR2 is SVGAGI. The CDR3 sequence is 14 residues long. DNA for the CDR3: TGTGCCAGCACCCCTGGACAGCTCAATTCACCCCTCCACTTT. This sequence encodes CASTPGQLNSPLHF.

This chain joins TRBV9 and TRBJ2-2; possibly TRBD2 for D (5 bases). This CDR3 region has 16 residues. Trimming took off 0 bases at V and 6 bases at J, with 15 bases between the two ends. Germline CDR1 is SGDLS and CDR2 is YYNGEE. CDR3 region: CASSVAGSVRAGELFF. DNA for the CDR3: TGTGCCAGCAGCGTAGCTGGGAGCGTGAGGGCCGGGGAGCTGTTTTTT.

This rearrangement joins TRBV28 to TRBJ1-3; D not resolved. V lost 3 bases to trimming and J lost 2 bases, with 8 bases between them. CDR1 is MDHEN, CDR2 SYDVKM, per germline. This CDR3 has 14 amino acids. As DNA, the CDR3 is TGTGCCAGCAGTTTCGGTCGCACTGGAAACACCATATATTTT. Protein: CASSFGRTGNTIYF.

V gene TRBV18 combines with J gene TRBJ1-2, with D possibly TRBD1 on 6 matching bases. Per the germline V gene, CDR1 is KGHSH and CDR2 is LQKENI. The length of the CDR3 is 16 residues. The V end was cut by 5 bases, the J end by 4 bases, with 20 bases between. The CDR3: CASSATGTRSLYGYTF. The CDR3 DNA is TGTGCCAGCTCAGCGACCGGGACACGCTCCCTCTATGGCTACACCTTC. Supplemented by reference TRBV18 and TRBJ1-2, the full variable domain reads NAGVMQNPRHLVRRRGQEARLRCSPMKGHSHVYWYRQLPEEGLKFMVYLQKENIIDESGMPKERFSAEFPKEGPSILRIQQVVRGDSAAYFCASSATGTRSLYGYTFGSGTRLTVV.

The chain has TRBV10-2 and TRBJ2-3; 7 positions agree with TRBD2. V was pared by 7 bases and J by 2 bases, with 6 bases of the junction left unmatched. This CDR3 has 14 amino acids. Germline V gene sequence: CDR1 WSHSY, CDR2 SAAADI. CDR3 sequence reads: CASTSTSATDTQYF. For the CDR3, the DNA is TGCGCCAGCACCTCCACTAGCGCCACAGATACGCAGTATTTT.

This chain uses TRBV6-5 with TRBJ2-7, with a possible D match to TRBD1 (6 bases). The V end lost 4 bases, the J end lost 3 bases, and 19 bases lay between the germline ends. CDR1 MNHEY and CDR2 SVGAGI come from the germline V gene. CDR3 length equals 16 residues. The CDR3 DNA reads as TGTGCCAGCAGTTCCCGAGGGGGAAATCCCGTCTACGAGCAGTACTTC. Amino acids: CASSSRGGNPVYEQYF.

In nucleotides, the CDR3 is TGTGCCAGCAGCCGGGACAGGGGTTATGGCTACACCTTC. Translating it yields CASSRDRGYGYTF. The chain joins TRBV3-1 (or the pseudogene TRBV3-2) to TRBJ1-2; 10 positions match TRBD1. Trimming at V came to 4 bases and at J to 5 bases, leaving 1 base not matched to a gene. The CDR3 is 13 amino acids. CDR1 LGHDT and CDR2 YNNKEL come from the germline V gene (reference sequence).